These 30 T cell receptor beta chains were all obtained from the same sample, sequenced in a study of T cells in tuberculosis. TCRdb's copy holds only in-frame clones and misses some; the assay was immunoSEQ multiplex PCR. The sample records 30,000 to 40,000 clones, 97% being singletons. Sequencing used PBMCs. All receptors derive from a donor aged 5-35 years with latent tuberculosis or without tuberculosis infection.

The chain couples TRBV13 to TRBJ2-1, with a tentative D call TRBD1 (5 bases). The ends were cut back, 8 bases at V and 6 bases at J, with 17 bases in the middle. The germline CDR1 and CDR2 sequences are PRHDT and FYEKMQ (reference sequence). The CDR3 totals 14 residues. This chain's CDR3 is CASVNGRVGNEQFF. In DNA, the CDR3 is TGTGCCAGCGTAAACGGCAGGGTAGGCAATGAGCAGTTCTTC.

The V gene is TRBV27, the J gene TRBJ2-3; 13 bases match TRBD2. In germline, CDR1 is MNHEY, CDR2 SMNVEV (reference sequence). The V gene end was trimmed by 4 bases and the J gene end by 4 bases; junction bases not matched to a gene: 14. CDR3 length: 19 amino acids. DNA of the CDR3: TGTGCCAGCAGTTGGCGGACCGGACTAGCGGGAGATCGCCCAGATACGCAGTATTTT. Translated: CASSWRTGLAGDRPDTQYF.

This clone appeared a few times. This chain links TRBV15 with TRBJ2-5; 7 nucleotides line up with TRBD1. Germline V gene data show CDR1 as LNHNV and CDR2 as YYDKDF (reference sequence). Germline trimming cut 3 bases from V and 5 bases from J; bases unmatched to any gene: 12. This CDR3 is built from 16 residues. DNA of the CDR3: TGTGCCACCAGCAGGTTACCACAGGGGTCGGAGGAGACCCAGTACTTC. Translation gives CATSRLPQGSEETQYF.

The rearrangement uses TRBV5-6 and TRBJ2-3; tentatively, D is TRBD2 (6 bases). The germline V gene encodes CDR1 SGHDT and CDR2 YYEEEE. V lost 4 bases to trimming and J lost 6 bases, with 12 bases between them. CDR3 size: 13 residues. The CDR3 nucleotides read TGTGCCAGCAGCGCGGACTACCCTGATACGCAGTATTTT. It encodes CASSADYPDTQYF. Using reference TRBV5-6 and TRBJ2-3 for the parts outside the CDR3, the full variable domain is DAGVTQSPTHLIKTRGQQVTLRCSPKSGHDTVSWYQQALGQGPQFIFQYYEEEERQRGNFPDRFSGHQFPNYSSELNVNALLLGDSALYLCASSADYPDTQYFGPGTRLTVL.

The count of this clone is one. This chain links TRBV6-5 with TRBJ1-5; 9 bases line up with TRBD1. The CDR3 sequence is 15 residues long. The trim removed 8 bases at V and 2 bases at J, leaving 7 bases unmatched. CDR1 and CDR2 (germline): MNHEY, SVGAGI. For the CDR3, the DNA is TGTGCCAGCCGCGCACAGGGGGCCGGCAATCAGCCCCAGCATTTT. Translation: CASRAQGAGNQPQHF.

This clone showed up just once. J is TRBJ2-7 and V is TRBV4-2; a weak D match, TRBD1 (6 bases). The germline V gene has CDR1 LGHNA and CDR2 YNFKEQ. Trimming removed 8 bases at V and 3 bases at J, with 17 bases between. The CDR3 is 14 amino acids. For the CDR3, the DNA is TGTGCCAGCTCCAGTCGCGGCAGGGGCTACGAGCAGTACTTC. As protein: CASSSRGRGYEQYF.

The chain carries TRBV25-1 and TRBJ2-5, with TRBD2 matching 12 bases. The CDR3 consists of 16 residues. V lost 4 bases and J lost 5; bases outside the gene matches: 8. Germline V gene data show CDR1 as MGHDK and CDR2 as SYGVNS. For the CDR3, the DNA is TGTGCCAGCAGTGGACTAGCGGGGGCCCTCCGGGAGACCCAGTACTTC. It yields the protein CASSGLAGALRETQYF.

This chain uses TRBV5-6 with TRBJ2-3, with 9 bases fitting TRBD2. V lost 4 bases, J lost 7 bases, and 4 bases stayed unmatched. The CDR3 consists of 13 residues. The germline gives CDR1 SGHDT, CDR2 YYEEEE. The CDR3, as DNA: TGTGCCAGCAGCCGCGGGGGGGCGTATACGCAGTATTTT. Translated: CASSRGGAYTQYF.

This chain connects TRBV9 to TRBJ1-2, with TRBD1 as a possible D gene (5 bases). Trimming removed 1 base at V and 5 bases at J, with 12 bases between. Germline assignment: CDR1 SGDLS and CDR2 YYNGEE. This CDR3 contains 14 residues. The CDR3 protein is CASSVSSGSYGYTF. Here the CDR3 DNA reads TGTGCCAGCAGCGTATCTTCAGGGTCATATGGCTACACCTTC.

V usage is TRBV15 and J usage is TRBJ1-3; the match to TRBD1 covers 9 bases. V lost 1 base to trimming and J lost 3 bases; unmatched junction nucleotides: 4. The CDR3 has 16 amino acids. Germline CDR1 is LNHNV and CDR2 is YYDKDF (reference sequence). The CDR3 reads CATSRGGTGFGNTIYF. The CDR3 nucleotides read TGTGCCACCAGCAGAGGCGGGACAGGGTTTGGAAACACCATATATTTT.

The V and J genes are TRBV15 and TRBJ2-7, with TRBD2 identical over 12 bases. CDR1 and CDR2 from the germline V gene are LNHNV and YYDKDF (reference sequence). The CDR3 is 19 residues long. The J segment lost 4 bases and the V segment lost 0 bases, leaving 13 bases of the junction unmatched. The CDR3 spells CATSRDYGQLLAGGYEQYF. The CDR3 nucleotides read TGTGCCACCAGCAGAGATTACGGACAGCTCCTAGCGGGAGGGTACGAGCAGTACTTC.

The chain uses TRBV5-6 and TRBJ1-4; D might be TRBD1 (5 bases). Trimming left V 2 bases short and J 3 bases short, with 20 bases between. Germline-derived CDR1 and CDR2 are SGHDT and YYEEEE. The CDR3 has 18 residues. In DNA, the CDR3 is TGTGCCAGCAGCTTTGGAGTGGGTCAGGGCCCAGCTAATGAAAAACTGTTTTTT. Translation: CASSFGVGQGPANEKLFF.

This clone was observed a handful of times. This rearrangement joins TRBV2 to TRBJ1-2, with D perhaps TRBD1 (5 bases). The CDR3 contains 13 residues. Germline CDR1 reads SNHLY; CDR2 reads FYNNEI. Trimming left V 6 bases short and J 2 bases short, with 10 bases between. CDR3 loop: CASRGQRNYGYTF. As DNA, the CDR3 is TGTGCCAGCAGGGGGCAACGGAACTATGGCTACACCTTC.

This chain links TRBV6-5 with TRBJ1-4, with no clear D. The V gene lost 6 bases and the J gene lost 4 bases, with 9 bases spanning the gap. This CDR3 is built from 13 residues. Germline V gives CDR1 MNHEY, CDR2 SVGAGI. The CDR3 DNA is TGTGCCAGCAGAGACGGACTTAATGAAAAACTGTTTTTT. Amino acid sequence: CASRDGLNEKLFF.

The genes are TRBV7-6 and TRBJ1-4, with D uncertain. The CDR3 is 12 residues long. V gave up 4 bases and J gave up 8 bases, with 8 bases separating them. Germline V gene sequence: CDR1 SGHVS, CDR2 FNYEAQ. The CDR3 loop is CASSSLWEKLFF. The DNA for the CDR3 is TGTGCCAGCAGCTCCCTATGGGAAAAACTGTTTTTT.

V gene TRBV19 combines with J gene TRBJ2-3; 7 bases map to TRBD2. The germline CDR1 and CDR2 sequences are LNHDA and SQIVND (reference sequence). The CDR3 sequence is 15 residues long. Germline trimming cut 10 bases from V and 3 bases from J; bases unmatched to any gene: 13. The CDR3: CATRKGGSGTDTQYF. The CDR3 nucleotides read TGTGCCACCCGCAAGGGCGGGAGTGGGACAGATACGCAGTATTTT.

V gene TRBV6-1 combines with J gene TRBJ2-5; 9 bases are shared with TRBD1. The CDR3 runs 14 residues. Germline CDR1 is MNHNS and CDR2 is SASEGT. Trimming took 6 bases from V and 4 from J; bases not matched to a gene: 6. The CDR3: CASSGQGLVETQYF. The CDR3 nucleotides are TGTGCCAGCAGCGGACAGGGGCTGGTAGAGACCCAGTACTTC.

The rearrangement joins TRBV10-3 to TRBJ1-5; 7 bases match TRBD1. With 11 bases clipped from V and 0 bases from J, the junction kept 13 bases outside the gene matches. CDR1 ENHRY and CDR2 SYGVKD come from the germline V gene. The CDR3 is 16 residues long. CDR3 in amino acids: CAAGSDRAYSNQPQHF. The CDR3 bases are TGTGCCGCCGGGAGCGACAGGGCCTATAGCAATCAGCCCCAGCATTTT.

The rearrangement uses TRBV7-2 and TRBJ1-4; possibly TRBD1 for D (5 bases). CDR3 length equals 17 residues. The germline V gene has CDR1 SGHTA and CDR2 FQGNSA. The germline V and J ends were trimmed by 2 bases and 1 base, with 14 bases remaining between them. CDR3 bases: TGTGCCAGCAGCTTAAGGGGCGCCCTTGGAACTAATGAAAAACTGTTTTTT. This encodes CASSLRGALGTNEKLFF. Filled out from reference TRBV7-2 and TRBJ1-4, the complete variable domain reads GAGVSQSPSNKVTEKGKDVELRCDPISGHTALYWYRQSLGQGLEFLIYFQGNSAPDKSGLPSDRFSAERTGGSVSTLTIQRTQQEDSAVYLCASSLRGALGTNEKLFFGSGTQLSVL.

This rearrangement joins TRBV30 to TRBJ2-2; 11 bases line up with TRBD2. CDR3 size: 17 residues. Germline CDR1 and CDR2: GTSNPN and SVGIG (reference sequence). V lost 0 bases, J lost 7 bases, and 10 bases stayed unmatched. CDR3 in amino acids: CAWSVALAGGPGGELFF. The CDR3, as DNA: TGTGCCTGGAGTGTCGCCTTAGCGGGAGGGCCAGGCGGGGAGCTGTTTTTT.

The J gene is TRBJ2-7, the V gene TRBV5-1, with no clear D. The germline V and J ends were trimmed by 0 bases and 5 bases, with 12 bases remaining between them. The CDR3 is 14 residues long. Germline V CDR1 and CDR2: SGHRS, YFSETQ. CDR3 sequence: CASSLDGRENEQYF. The DNA of the CDR3 is TGCGCCAGCAGCTTGGATGGGCGAGAAAACGAGCAGTACTTC.

This clone occurred once. The chain carries TRBV6-5 and TRBJ1-4; tentative D call: TRBD1 (5 bases). The CDR3 runs 12 residues. The ends were cut back, 9 bases at V and 6 bases at J, with 11 bases in the middle. Germline CDR1 is MNHEY and CDR2 is SVGAGI. This chain's CDR3 is CASGAGYEKLFF. CDR3 DNA: TGTGCCAGTGGGGCAGGGTATGAAAAACTGTTTTTT.

The rearrangement joins TRBV4-2 to TRBJ2-7, with 9 bases that match TRBD2. V lost 6 bases to trimming and J lost 3 bases; unmatched junction nucleotides: 12. The germline CDR1 and CDR2 sequences are LGHNA and YNFKEQ. CDR3 length equals 16 residues. The CDR3 coding sequence is TGTGCCAGCAGTCCGGTGGGGCGGGAGGGCGGCTACGAGCAGTACTTC. Translation gives CASSPVGREGGYEQYF.

J is TRBJ1-2 and V is TRBV2; 12 nucleotides agree with TRBD1. Per germline, CDR1 SNHLY and CDR2 FYNNEI. V gave up 7 bases and J gave up 7 bases; unmatched junction bases: 13. The CDR3 contains 16 residues. DNA for the CDR3: TGTGCCAGCATCCTCCCGGGACAGGGGGCGGTACGTGGCTACACCTTC. Translation: CASILPGQGAVRGYTF.

The chain joins TRBV9 to TRBJ2-2; D might be TRBD2 (6 bases). CDR1 is SGDLS, CDR2 YYNGEE, per germline. The V and J ends lost 0 bases and 7 bases respectively, with 16 bases between them. The length of the CDR3 is 16 residues. In DNA form, the CDR3 reads TGTGCCAGCAGCGTAGCGGGTAGCGGTTTCTACGGGGAGCTGTTTTTT. Its translation is CASSVAGSGFYGELFF.

The chain recombines TRBV5-1 with TRBJ1-2; 11 nucleotides match TRBD1. The CDR3 spans 16 residues. Germline V CDR1 and CDR2: SGHRS, YFSETQ. V dropped 2 bases and J dropped 7; count of bases not matched to a gene: 10. In nucleotides, the CDR3 is TGCGCCAGCAGCTTCAACATACCGGGACAGGGGGGTGGCTACACCTTC. Its protein product is CASSFNIPGQGGGYTF. Combining the CDR3 with reference TRBV5-1 and TRBJ1-2 gives the whole variable domain KAGVTQTPRYLIKTRGQQVTLSCSPISGHRSVSWYQQTPGQGLQFLFEYFSETQRNKGNFPGRFSGRQFSNSRSEMNVSTLELGDSALYLCASSFNIPGQGGGYTFGSGTRLTVV.

CDR3 amino acids: CASSFSTEAFF. In DNA, the CDR3 is TGTGCCAGCAGCTTTAGCACTGAAGCTTTCTTT. This rearrangement joins TRBV5-4 to TRBJ1-1; D is undetermined. From germline, CDR1 is SGHNT and CDR2 YYREEE (reference sequence). The V gene lost 2 bases and the J gene lost 4 bases, with 3 bases spanning the gap. The CDR3 is made up of 11 amino acids.

The chain carries TRBV9 and TRBJ1-3; D may be TRBD1 (5 bases). From germline, CDR1 is SGDLS and CDR2 YYNGEE. The CDR3 sequence is 13 residues long. V gave up 0 bases and J gave up 4 bases, with 5 bases separating them. The DNA of the CDR3 is TGTGCCAGCAGCGTAGACAGGGGAAACACCATATATTTT. Translated, it gives CASSVDRGNTIYF.

The chain combines TRBV7-2 with TRBJ2-4, with TRBD1 matching over 12 bases. The CDR3 consists of 16 residues. With V trimmed by 2 bases and J by 16 bases, 15 bases remained unmatched. CDR1 and CDR2 from the germline V gene are SGHTA and FQGNSA. The CDR3 here is CASSLTGTGGAKNIYF. In DNA, the CDR3 is TGTGCCAGCAGCTTAACCGGGACAGGGGGCGCAAAGAACATATACTTC.

The chain uses TRBV2 and TRBJ1-5; the D gene is possibly TRBD1 (6 bases). Germline V gene lookup returns CDR1 SNHLY and CDR2 FYNNEI. The CDR3 length is 16 residues. V gave up 4 bases and J gave up 0 bases, with 13 bases separating them. CDR3 coding DNA: TGTGCCAGCAGTGGTTCGTGGACAGATAGCAATCAGCCCCAGCATTTT. It is translated as CASSGSWTDSNQPQHF.